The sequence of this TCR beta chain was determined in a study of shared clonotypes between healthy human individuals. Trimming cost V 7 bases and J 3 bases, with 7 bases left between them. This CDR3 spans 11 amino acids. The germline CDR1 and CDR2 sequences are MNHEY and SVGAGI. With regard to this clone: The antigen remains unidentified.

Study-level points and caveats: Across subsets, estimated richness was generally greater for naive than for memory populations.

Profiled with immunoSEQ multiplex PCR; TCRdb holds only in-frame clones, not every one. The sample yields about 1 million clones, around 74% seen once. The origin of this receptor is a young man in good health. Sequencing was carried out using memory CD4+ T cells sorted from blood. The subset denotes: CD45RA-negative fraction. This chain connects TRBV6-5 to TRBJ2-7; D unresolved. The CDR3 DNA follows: TGTGCCAGCACTCTATACTACGAGCAGTACTTC. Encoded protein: CASTLYYEQYF.